A selection of T cell receptor beta chains follows, all from one sample in a study of cytomegalovirus exposure and HLA in healthy donors. Method: immunoSEQ multiplex PCR; TCRdb's copy keeps in-frame clones and lacks some. Counted here are approximately 89,000 clones, 55% to 80% occurring once; the ten biggest clones make up over 1%. Sequenced input: PBMCs. These receptor sequences come from a female donor in good health and CMV-seronegative. CDR3s include the opening cysteine and the closing phenylalanine or tryptophan. For some rows the clone size is stated as once, few or many, or as a class when expanded; others skip it.

len	j_gene	v_gene	abundance	CDR3aa
15	TRBJ2-5	TRBV6-5	-	CASSTIPDSQETQYF
14	TRBJ2-7	TRBV6-1	-	CASRMGQSIYEQYF
21	TRBJ2-3	TRBV4-1	-	CASSQERPGTSGGARTDTQYF
13	TRBJ2-1	TRBV7-2	-	CASSSSRDNEQFF
12	TRBJ2-3	TRBV28	-	CASSTDRLGQYF
14	TRBJ1-2	TRBV6-5	few	CASSYSEGVYGYTF
15	TRBJ2-2	TRBV10-3	-	CATGTGDLNTGELFF
15	TRBJ2-1	TRBV7-8	-	CASSPRGRRINEQFF
18	TRBJ1-5	TRBV7-9	-	CASSLAPNGRQGKQPQHF
13	TRBJ1-2	TRBV7-2	-	CASSRDRAYGYTF
15	TRBJ2-3	TRBV6-4	-	CASSEAASSTDTQYF
15	TRBJ1-2	TRBV7-9	-	CASSLEGQVLPGYTF
13	TRBJ1-4	TRBV5-1	-	CASQGAFNEKLFF
13	TRBJ2-7	TRBV6-1	-	CASTPLAAGEQYF
15	TRBJ2-3	TRBV5-1	-	CASSPPRGGTDTQYF
15	TRBJ1-3	TRBV7-9	few	CASSITPGGGNTIYF
14	TRBJ1-2	TRBV10-3	few	CAISDGQPYVGYTF
13	TRBJ1-1	TRBV5-8	-	CASSRDSGTEAFF
14	TRBJ2-7	TRBV18	-	CASSPPHTVYEQYF
13	TRBJ2-7	TRBV2	-	CASSERDIYEQYF
18	TRBJ2-1	TRBV7-9	-	CASSLSGLAGGSYNEQFF
14	TRBJ1-6	TRBV7-9	few	CASSRGQLNSPLHF
17	TRBJ2-3	TRBV11-2	once	CASSLFGSGREADTQYF
16	TRBJ2-4	TRBV5-1	-	CASSQGDGSAKNIQYF
17	TRBJ2-2	TRBV5-1	few	CASSLATSGRPTGELFF
16	TRBJ2-1	TRBV4-1	-	CASSQPRRDWGNEQFF
12	TRBJ1-2	TRBV2	-	CASQGAGYGYTF
13	TRBJ1-5	TRBV7-8	-	CASSLEGAQPQHF
17	TRBJ1-5	TRBV28	-	CASSLLKGLRFNQPQHF
15	TRBJ2-3	TRBV29-1	-	CSVTPDKGGTDTQYF
15	TRBJ2-1	TRBV2	once	CASSEVAGAYNEQFF
15	TRBJ2-1	TRBV2	-	CASSAQRGTGDEQFF
14	TRBJ2-5	TRBV2	-	CASSGQGPQETQYF
17	TRBJ1-3	TRBV7-8	-	CASSSLRQGYSGNTIYF
16	TRBJ1-3	TRBV7-2	-	CASSARGGGSGNTIYF
15	TRBJ2-7	TRBV9	-	CASSVEGTESYEQYF
15	TRBJ2-7	TRBV27	-	CASRERATISYEQYF
15	TRBJ2-5	TRBV19	-	CASSTRTGFGETQYF
13	TRBJ1-2	TRBV5-4	-	CASSLAGGGGYTF